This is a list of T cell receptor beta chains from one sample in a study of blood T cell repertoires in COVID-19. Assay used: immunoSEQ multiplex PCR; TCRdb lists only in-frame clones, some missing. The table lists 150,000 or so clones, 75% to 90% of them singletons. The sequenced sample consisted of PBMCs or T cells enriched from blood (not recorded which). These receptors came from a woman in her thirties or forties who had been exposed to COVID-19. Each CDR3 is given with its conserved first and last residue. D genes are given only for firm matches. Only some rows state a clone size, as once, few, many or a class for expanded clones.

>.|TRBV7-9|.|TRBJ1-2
TGTGCCAGCAGCCCAACAGGGTTAAGGGCCTATGGCTACACCTTC
CASSPTGLRAYGYTF
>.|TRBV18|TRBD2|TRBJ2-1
TGTGCCAGCTCACCGAGACTAGCGGGGGACTCCTACAATGAGCAGTTCTTC
CASSPRLAGDSYNEQFF
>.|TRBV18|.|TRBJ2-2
TGTGCCAGCTCACCGGAGGGGGGGCGCGGCACCGGGGAGCTGTTTTTT
CASSPEGGRGTGELFF
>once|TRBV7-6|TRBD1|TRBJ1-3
TGTGCCAGCAGCTTTCAGGGGGCGCCTGGAAACACCATATATTTT
CASSFQGAPGNTIYF
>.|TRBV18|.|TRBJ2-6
TGTGCCAGCTCGGGAAGGGGAGCAGACAGGCACTCTGGGGCCAACGTCCTGACTTTC
CASSGRGADRHSGANVLTF
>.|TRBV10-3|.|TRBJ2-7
TGTGCCATCAGTGAACCTAGCGAAGCCTACGAGCAGTACTTC
CAISEPSEAYEQYF
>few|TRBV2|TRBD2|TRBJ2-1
TGTGCCAGCAGTGCACAGCGGGGGAGGTATAATGAGCAGTTCTTC
CASSAQRGRYNEQFF
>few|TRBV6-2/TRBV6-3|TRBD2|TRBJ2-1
TGTGCCAGCAGCCTCAAGCGGGGGGGGCCCTACAATGAGCAGTTCTTC
CASSLKRGGPYNEQFF
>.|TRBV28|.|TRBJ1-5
TGTGCCAGCAGTTTACCGGACGGGGGGGATCAGCCCCAGCATTTT
CASSLPDGGDQPQHF
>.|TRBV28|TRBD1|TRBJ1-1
TGTGCCAGCAGTTCCGGACAGGGTACCACTGAAGCTTTCTTT
CASSSGQGTTEAFF
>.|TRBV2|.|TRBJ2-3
TGTGCCAGCAGAGGAGGGGCAGATACGCAGTATTTT
CASRGGADTQYF
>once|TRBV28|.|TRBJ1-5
TGTGCCAGCAGTCAACTTACAGGGAAAGACAATCAGCCCCAGCATTTT
CASSQLTGKDNQPQHF
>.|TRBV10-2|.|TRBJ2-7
TGCGCCAGCAGTCAGGTCGCCATCCACGAGCAGTACTTC
CASSQVAIHEQYF
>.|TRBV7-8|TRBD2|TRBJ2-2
TGTGCCAGCAGCCAAAGAGGCGGGGGGGCCCCTACCGGGGAGCTGTTTTTT
CASSQRGGGAPTGELFF
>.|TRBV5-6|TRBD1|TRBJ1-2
TGTGCCAGCACTAGTCGACAGGGGGCTTATGGCTACACCTTC
CASTSRQGAYGYTF
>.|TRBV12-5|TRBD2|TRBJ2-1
TGTGCTAGTGGTTTGGTAGGTGGGAGGGCCTACAATGAGCAGTTCTTC
CASGLVGGRAYNEQFF